The rows below give T cell receptor beta chains drawn from one sample of a study of monozygotic twins with inflammatory bowel disease. TCRdb re-called the 5' RACE reads, yielding one record per CDR3 amino acid sequence without DNA. The sample includes more than 300,000 distinct CDR3 sequences. The source material was blood. The origin of the receptors is a human donor with ulcerative colitis or Crohn's disease, or a healthy co-twin of an affected twin (not recorded which). Both conserved end residues are part of each CDR3.

j_call cdr3_length v_call cdr3_aa
TRBJ2-3 12 TRBV2 CASFQTGDTQYF
TRBJ1-1 14 TRBV4-3 CASSQVGVNTEAFF
TRBJ2-5 11 TRBV28 CAVQSQETQYF
TRBJ1-4 16 TRBV7-2 CASSLWGRGTNEKLFF
TRBJ1-5 16 TRBV28 CASRLGTAYLNQPQHF
TRBJ1-5 14 TRBV28 CASSSAGGNQPQHF
TRBJ2-5 12 TRBV7-2 CASSPHRETQYF
TRBJ2-1 16 TRBV28 CASSSTGTGRGGEQFF
TRBJ1-4 13 TRBV24-1 CATSDYGGEKLFF
TRBJ2-3 19 TRBV2 CASSDWTSGGSGSTDTQYF
TRBJ2-2 15 TRBV7-3 CASSIGPVSTGELFF
TRBJ2-1 15 TRBV28 CASREQQGSYNEQFF
TRBJ2-2 16 TRBV3-1 CASSHLAGDNTGELFF
TRBJ2-1 15 TRBV12-3/TRBV12-4 CASSLGGTGGYEQFF
TRBJ2-7 12 TRBV14 CASSQGYARAHF
TRBJ1-1 15 TRBV9 CASSPKDRENTEAFF
TRBJ1-2 15 TRBV12-3/TRBV12-4 CASSLTRTNNYGYTF
TRBJ2-1 17 TRBV7-9 CASSFQPRGGVYNEQFF